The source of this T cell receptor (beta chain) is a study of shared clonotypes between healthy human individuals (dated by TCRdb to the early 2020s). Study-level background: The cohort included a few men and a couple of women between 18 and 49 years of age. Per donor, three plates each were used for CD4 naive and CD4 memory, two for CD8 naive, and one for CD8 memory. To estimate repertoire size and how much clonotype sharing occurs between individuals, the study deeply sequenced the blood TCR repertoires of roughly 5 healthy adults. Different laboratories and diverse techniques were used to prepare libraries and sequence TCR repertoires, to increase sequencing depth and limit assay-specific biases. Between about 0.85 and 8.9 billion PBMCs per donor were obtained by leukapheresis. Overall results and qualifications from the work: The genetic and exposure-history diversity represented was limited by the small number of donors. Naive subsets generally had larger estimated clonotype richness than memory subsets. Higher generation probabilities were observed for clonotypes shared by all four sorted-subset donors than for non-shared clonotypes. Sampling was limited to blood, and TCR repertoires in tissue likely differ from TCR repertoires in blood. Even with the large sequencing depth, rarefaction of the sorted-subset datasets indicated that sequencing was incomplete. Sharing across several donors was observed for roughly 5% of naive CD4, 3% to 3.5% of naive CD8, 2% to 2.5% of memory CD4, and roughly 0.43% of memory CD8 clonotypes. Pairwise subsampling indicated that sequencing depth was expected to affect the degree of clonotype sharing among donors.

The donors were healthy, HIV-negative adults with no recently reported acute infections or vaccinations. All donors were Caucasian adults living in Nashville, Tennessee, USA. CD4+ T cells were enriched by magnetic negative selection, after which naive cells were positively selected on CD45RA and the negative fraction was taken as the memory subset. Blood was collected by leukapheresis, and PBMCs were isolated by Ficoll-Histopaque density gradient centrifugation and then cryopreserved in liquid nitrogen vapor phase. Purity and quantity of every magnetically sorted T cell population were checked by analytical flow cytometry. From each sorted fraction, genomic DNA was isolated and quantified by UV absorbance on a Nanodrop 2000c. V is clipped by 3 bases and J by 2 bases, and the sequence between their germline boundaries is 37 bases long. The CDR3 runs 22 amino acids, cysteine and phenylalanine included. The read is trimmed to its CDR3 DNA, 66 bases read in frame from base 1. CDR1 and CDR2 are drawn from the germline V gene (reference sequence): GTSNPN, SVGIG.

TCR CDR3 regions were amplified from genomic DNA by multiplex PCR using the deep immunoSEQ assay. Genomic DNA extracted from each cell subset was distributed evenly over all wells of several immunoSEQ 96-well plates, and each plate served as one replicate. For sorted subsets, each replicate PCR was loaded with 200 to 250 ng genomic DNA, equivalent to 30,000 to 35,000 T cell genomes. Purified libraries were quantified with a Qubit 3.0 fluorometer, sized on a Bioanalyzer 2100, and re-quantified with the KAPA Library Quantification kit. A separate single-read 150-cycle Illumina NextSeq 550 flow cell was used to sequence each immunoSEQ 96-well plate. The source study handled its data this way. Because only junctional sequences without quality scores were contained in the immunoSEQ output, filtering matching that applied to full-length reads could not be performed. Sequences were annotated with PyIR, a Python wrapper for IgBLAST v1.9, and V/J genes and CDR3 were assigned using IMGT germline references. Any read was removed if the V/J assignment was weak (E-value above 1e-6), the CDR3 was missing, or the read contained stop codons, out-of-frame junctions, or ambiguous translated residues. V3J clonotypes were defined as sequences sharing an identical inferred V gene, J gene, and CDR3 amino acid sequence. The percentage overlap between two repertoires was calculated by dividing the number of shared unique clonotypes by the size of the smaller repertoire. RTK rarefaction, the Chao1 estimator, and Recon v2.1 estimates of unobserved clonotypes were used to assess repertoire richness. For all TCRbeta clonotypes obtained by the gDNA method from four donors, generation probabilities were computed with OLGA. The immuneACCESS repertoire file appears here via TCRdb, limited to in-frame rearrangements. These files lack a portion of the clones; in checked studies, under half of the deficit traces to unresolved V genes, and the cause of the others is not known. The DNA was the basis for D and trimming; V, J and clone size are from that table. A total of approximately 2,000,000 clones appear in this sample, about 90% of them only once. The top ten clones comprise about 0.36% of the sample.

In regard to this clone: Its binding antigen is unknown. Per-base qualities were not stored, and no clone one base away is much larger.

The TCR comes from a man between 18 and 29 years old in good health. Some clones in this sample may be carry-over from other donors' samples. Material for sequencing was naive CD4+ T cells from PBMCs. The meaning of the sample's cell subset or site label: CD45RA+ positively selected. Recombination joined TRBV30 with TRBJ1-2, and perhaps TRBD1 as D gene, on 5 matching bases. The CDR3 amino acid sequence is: CAWSPTAGLLGYGENKNYGYTF. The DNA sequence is TGTGCCTGGAGCCCCACAGCGGGACTTTTGGGATACGGGGAGAATAAAAACTATGGCTACACCTTC. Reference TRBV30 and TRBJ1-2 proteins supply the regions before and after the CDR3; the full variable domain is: SQTIHQWPATLVQPVGSPLSLECTVEGTSNPNLYWYRQAAGRGLQLLFYSVGIGQISSEVPQNLSASRPQDRQFILSSKKLLLSDSGFYLCAWSPTAGLLGYGENKNYGYTFGSGTRLTVV.